This TCR beta chain was retrieved from a study of blood T cell repertoires in COVID-19. About the study: The United States, Italy and Spain were the sources of the acute and convalescent COVID-19 samples.

CDR3 length: 17 residues. The junction had 6 bases not matched to a gene; V was cut back by 2 bases and J by 1 base. CDR1 is SGHRS, CDR2 YFSETQ, per germline. In the original analysis: It was from reference gene primer amplification that nucleated cell counts were estimated. Sequenced by immunoSEQ multiplex PCR; TCRdb stores in-frame clones only, minus some. V, J and clone size were drawn from that table, and D and trimming were deduced from the DNA. This sample carries roughly 150,000 clones, 84% of them seen once, and the ten largest clones take about 7.2%. The sequence was collected from a woman aged 50 to 65 in a cohort sampled during active or convalescent COVID-19. V is TRBV5-1 and J is TRBJ2-2; 9 bases fit TRBD1. Sequenced: peripheral blood. For the CDR3, the DNA is TGCGCCAGCAGCTTACAGGGGGCCGGCGTGAACACCGGGGAGCTGTTTTTT. Protein: CASSLQGAGVNTGELFF.